These T cell receptor beta chains were read from a single sample in a study of shared clonotypes between healthy human individuals. Data came from immunoSEQ multiplex PCR; TCRdb stores just in-frame clones and leaves some out. The sample holds approximately 470,000 clones, more than 75% seen once. Sequenced material: PBMCs. Receptor source: a woman aged 40 to 50 in good health. Some clones in this sample may be carry-over from other donors' samples. Both conserved end residues are part of each CDR3. D genes are given only for firm matches. Clone size, where shown, is once, few, many, or a class for clones that have expanded.

d_gene: .
abundance: .
v_gene: TRBV9
j_gene: TRBJ2-1
CDR3nt: TGTGCCAGCAGCGTAGAAACCCCGGGTCCCAGCTCCTACAATGAGCAGTTCTTC
CDR3aa: CASSVETPGPSSYNEQFF

d_gene: .
abundance: .
v_gene: TRBV7-3
j_gene: TRBJ2-1
CDR3nt: TGTGCCAGCAGCTTATCCCCGGGAAGGCCGAATGAGCAGTTCTTC
CDR3aa: CASSLSPGRPNEQFF

d_gene: .
abundance: .
v_gene: TRBV5-4
j_gene: TRBJ2-1
CDR3nt: TGTGCCAGCAGCTTTGAGAGGGACTCCTACAATGAGCAGTTCTTC
CDR3aa: CASSFERDSYNEQFF

d_gene: .
abundance: once
v_gene: TRBV28
j_gene: TRBJ1-4
CDR3nt: TGTGCCAGCACACTGACCGCAACTAATGAAAAACTGTTTTTT
CDR3aa: CASTLTATNEKLFF

d_gene: TRBD2
abundance: .
v_gene: TRBV7-2
j_gene: TRBJ2-3
CDR3nt: TGTGCCAGCAGCTTACTCAGAGCGGGAGGGCCCTCAGATACGCAGTATTTT
CDR3aa: CASSLLRAGGPSDTQYF

d_gene: TRBD1
abundance: .
v_gene: TRBV9
j_gene: TRBJ1-3
CDR3nt: TGTGCCAGCAGCGACGACAGGGGGGCTGGAAACACCATATATTTT
CDR3aa: CASSDDRGAGNTIYF

d_gene: .
abundance: .
v_gene: TRBV7-8
j_gene: TRBJ1-5
CDR3nt: TGTGCCAGCAGCTTGGGCAGACGATTTTTTCAGCCCCAGCATTTT
CDR3aa: CASSLGRRFFQPQHF

d_gene: .
abundance: few
v_gene: TRBV30
j_gene: TRBJ1-5
CDR3nt: TGTGCCTGGAGTCAACTATCTCAGCCCCAGCATTTT
CDR3aa: CAWSQLSQPQHF

d_gene: .
abundance: .
v_gene: TRBV4-2
j_gene: TRBJ2-1
CDR3nt: TGTGCCAGCAGCAGCGGAAACCCAGGCCGACTCCTGGATGAGCAGTTCTTC
CDR3aa: CASSSGNPGRLLDEQFF

d_gene: .
abundance: .
v_gene: TRBV6-6
j_gene: TRBJ2-1
CDR3nt: TGTGCCAGCAGCCCGCACATCTACAATGAGCAGTTCTTC
CDR3aa: CASSPHIYNEQFF

d_gene: .
abundance: .
v_gene: TRBV5-1
j_gene: TRBJ1-1
CDR3nt: TGCGCCAGCAGCAATCCGGGGGGGAACACTGAAGCTTTCTTT
CDR3aa: CASSNPGGNTEAFF

d_gene: TRBD2
abundance: .
v_gene: TRBV18
j_gene: TRBJ2-4
CDR3nt: TGTGCCAGCTCAACCGGGGGGGAAAACATTCAGTACTTC
CDR3aa: CASSTGGENIQYF

d_gene: TRBD1
abundance: once
v_gene: TRBV5-1
j_gene: TRBJ1-1
CDR3nt: TGCGCCAGCAGCCTGGGACAGAGCTATACTGAAGCTTTCTTT
CDR3aa: CASSLGQSYTEAFF

d_gene: TRBD2
abundance: .
v_gene: TRBV6-5
j_gene: TRBJ2-7
CDR3nt: TGTGCCAGCAGTCGAGCGGGAGGGTCCTCCTACGAGCAGTACTTC
CDR3aa: CASSRAGGSSYEQYF

d_gene: TRBD2
abundance: .
v_gene: TRBV7-3
j_gene: TRBJ2-2
CDR3nt: TGTGCCAGCAGCTTGGTGAGCGGGAGGGCCGGCACCGGGGAGCTGTTTTTT
CDR3aa: CASSLVSGRAGTGELFF

d_gene: TRBD1
abundance: .
v_gene: TRBV30
j_gene: TRBJ1-4
CDR3nt: TGTGCCTGGAGCAACAGGGGAGTCGAAAAACTGTTTTTT
CDR3aa: CAWSNRGVEKLFF

d_gene: TRBD2
abundance: .
v_gene: TRBV4-1
j_gene: TRBJ2-1
CDR3nt: TGCGCCAGCAGCCAAGGGATAGCGGGAGCGACATGGGAGCAGTTCTTC
CDR3aa: CASSQGIAGATWEQFF

d_gene: .
abundance: .
v_gene: TRBV5-1
j_gene: TRBJ1-1
CDR3nt: TGCGCCAGCAGCTTGGAGGGAACTGAAGCTTTCTTT
CDR3aa: CASSLEGTEAFF

d_gene: .
abundance: .
v_gene: TRBV7-9
j_gene: TRBJ2-7
CDR3nt: TGTGCCAGCAGCTTAGGGGTGGCTAGCTCCAACGAGCAGTACTTC
CDR3aa: CASSLGVASSNEQYF

d_gene: TRBD1
abundance: .
v_gene: TRBV5-4
j_gene: TRBJ2-1
CDR3nt: TGTGCCAGCAGCTTACAGGGGGCGAATGAGCAGTTCTTC
CDR3aa: CASSLQGANEQFF

d_gene: TRBD2
abundance: .
v_gene: TRBV7-8
j_gene: TRBJ2-3
CDR3nt: TGTGCCAGCAGCTTAGCGGGGGGGAGCAGTCTGGGAGATACGCAGTATTTT
CDR3aa: CASSLAGGSSLGDTQYF

d_gene: TRBD1
abundance: few
v_gene: TRBV5-1
j_gene: TRBJ1-1
CDR3nt: TGCGCCAGCAGCCAGGGACAGGGGTCGATGAACACTGAAGCTTTCTTT
CDR3aa: CASSQGQGSMNTEAFF

d_gene: .
abundance: .
v_gene: TRBV30
j_gene: TRBJ2-2
CDR3nt: TGTGCCTGGAGTGATGGGAACACCGGGGAGCTGTTTTTT
CDR3aa: CAWSDGNTGELFF

d_gene: .
abundance: .
v_gene: TRBV7-2
j_gene: TRBJ2-7
CDR3nt: TGTGCCAGCAGCTTAAGGGGCCAGGGCTTAGAGTACTTC
CDR3aa: CASSLRGQGLEYF

d_gene: .
abundance: .
v_gene: TRBV5-6
j_gene: TRBJ2-1
CDR3nt: TGTGCCAGCAGCTTGGCTATGCTAGCCCAAGCCTCCTACAATGAGCAGTTCTTC
CDR3aa: CASSLAMLAQASYNEQFF

d_gene: TRBD1
abundance: .
v_gene: TRBV5-1
j_gene: TRBJ2-7
CDR3nt: TGCGCCAGCAGCTTGGGATTGTCGTCACAGGGGATCTCCTACGAGCAGTACTTC
CDR3aa: CASSLGLSSQGISYEQYF

d_gene: TRBD2
abundance: .
v_gene: TRBV14
j_gene: TRBJ2-1
CDR3nt: TGTGCCAGCAGCCAGTCTAGCGGGAGTTACAATGAGCAGTTCTTC
CDR3aa: CASSQSSGSYNEQFF

d_gene: .
abundance: .
v_gene: TRBV2
j_gene: TRBJ2-1
CDR3nt: TGTGCCAGCACCCGCTCGGAGGGCCCCTACAATGAGCAGTTCTTC
CDR3aa: CASTRSEGPYNEQFF

d_gene: TRBD2
abundance: few
v_gene: TRBV4-1
j_gene: TRBJ2-7
CDR3nt: TGCGCCAGCAGCCTGGGACTAGCGGGAGGGTACGAGCAGTACTTC
CDR3aa: CASSLGLAGGYEQYF

d_gene: TRBD1
abundance: .
v_gene: TRBV7-6
j_gene: TRBJ1-1
CDR3nt: TGTGCCAGCAGCGCATCCCGGGACAGCCTTGAAGCTTTCTTT
CDR3aa: CASSASRDSLEAFF

d_gene: .
abundance: .
v_gene: TRBV6-7
j_gene: TRBJ2-7
CDR3nt: TGTGCCAGTTACTTGGGGTTCGAGTACGAGCAGTACTTC
CDR3aa: CASYLGFEYEQYF

d_gene: .
abundance: once
v_gene: TRBV28
j_gene: TRBJ2-7
CDR3nt: TGTGCCAGCAGTTTCAGGGTGGCGTCCTACGAGCAGTACTTC
CDR3aa: CASSFRVASYEQYF

d_gene: .
abundance: .
v_gene: TRBV18
j_gene: TRBJ1-1
CDR3nt: TGTGCCAGCTCACCGGAACAGGACGCCGGGGCTTTCTTT
CDR3aa: CASSPEQDAGAFF

d_gene: TRBD2
abundance: .
v_gene: TRBV5-1
j_gene: TRBJ2-2
CDR3nt: TGCGCCAGCAGCAAGACTAGCGGGAGCTTCACCGGGGAGCTGTTTTTT
CDR3aa: CASSKTSGSFTGELFF

d_gene: .
abundance: .
v_gene: TRBV28
j_gene: TRBJ1-2
CDR3nt: TGTGCCAGCAGTTTAGGTGCAGGCAGGGTAGCTGGCTACACCTTC
CDR3aa: CASSLGAGRVAGYTF

d_gene: .
abundance: few
v_gene: TRBV5-6
j_gene: TRBJ2-7
CDR3nt: TGTGCCAGCAGCTTGGGGGGATGGACACACTACGAGCAGTACTTC
CDR3aa: CASSLGGWTHYEQYF